What follows describes a single TCR beta chain. The source of the sample is a study of blood T cell repertoires in COVID-19. As for the study in general: Samples of COVID-19 (acute and convalescent) were obtained from the United States, Italy and Spain. PBMCs, B-cell-depleted T cells, or T cells were the source of the cDNA or gDNA that made up the material.

Cohorts were based on clinical histories the participants reported. Assay: immunoSEQ multiplex PCR; the TCRdb copy retains only in-frame clones and omits some. Of roughly 360,000 clones listed, roughly 90% are singletons. The length of the CDR3 is 14 residues. Trimming removed 5 bases at V and 3 bases at J, with 11 bases between. Germline CDR1 is LNHDA and CDR2 is SQIVND (reference sequence). The sequencing input was PBMCs or T cells enriched from blood (not recorded which). The J gene is TRBJ2-1, the V gene TRBV19; possibly TRBD1 for D (6 bases). The TCR comes from a woman between 25 and 40 years old with acute COVID-19. The CDR3 protein is CASSFWTDYNEQFF. DNA of the CDR3: TGTGCCAGTAGTTTCTGGACAGACTACAATGAGCAGTTCTTC. The full variable domain, its missing parts supplied by reference TRBV19 and TRBJ2-1, is DGGITQSPKYLFRKEGQNVTLSCEQNLNHDAMYWYRQDPGQGLRLIYYSQIVNDFQKGDIAEGYSVSREKKESFPLTVTSAQKNPTAFYLCASSFWTDYNEQFFGPGTRLTVL.